One and the same sample provided the 29 T cell receptor beta chains below, sequenced in a study of shared clonotypes between healthy human individuals. The table came from immunoSEQ multiplex PCR; TCRdb's copy has only in-frame clones and leaves some out. This table has fewer than 200,000 clones, about 93% appearing once. The sample comprised naive CD4+ T cells sorted from blood. Subset in this sample: CD45RA+ positively selected. The receptor source for this set is a woman between 25 and 40 years old in good health.

J is TRBJ2-4 and V is TRBV7-9; no reliable D call. The CDR3 covers 15 residues. Between the trimmed V and J ends, which lost 5 bases and 2 bases, there was a span of 13 bases. CDR1 and CDR2 (germline): SEHNR, FQNEAQ (reference sequence). The CDR3 bases are TGTGCCAGCAGCGGTTCTATGGGGTCCAAAAACATTCAGTACTTC. As protein: CASSGSMGSKNIQYF.

The chain couples TRBV28 to TRBJ1-2, with D maybe TRBD1 (5 bases). With 5 bases removed from V and 8 bases from J, the gap between germline ends came to 21 bases. This CDR3 has 15 amino acids. In germline, CDR1 is MDHEN, CDR2 SYDVKM. The CDR3 DNA follows: TGTGCCAGCAGTACCCTCCCCCGGGGGGGGGTGGGCTACACCTTC. Translation gives CASSTLPRGGVGYTF.

V usage is TRBV7-2 and J usage is TRBJ2-7, with TRBD2 matching 10 bases. CDR3 length: 15 residues. The V segment lost 1 base and the J segment 3 bases; nucleotides outside the gene matches: 3. Per the germline V gene, CDR1 is SGHTA and CDR2 is FQGNSA. CDR3 sequence reads: CASSLGLAGVYEQYF. The CDR3 DNA follows: TGTGCCAGCAGCTTAGGGCTAGCGGGAGTCTACGAGCAGTACTTC.

The rearrangement links TRBV6-1 to TRBJ2-7; 8 bases are a match to TRBD1. The length of the CDR3 is 15 residues. Looked up from germline, CDR1 is MNHNS and CDR2 is SASEGT. Trimming cost V 4 bases and J 4 bases; bases outside gene matches: 9. CDR3 amino acids: CASSAYIQGAYEQYF. The CDR3 nucleotides are TGTGCCAGCAGTGCTTATATTCAGGGGGCATACGAGCAGTACTTC.

This clone has only a few counts. The chain recombines TRBV18 with TRBJ2-7, with 7 nucleotides matching TRBD1. The CDR3 has 12 residues. Germline V gene data show CDR1 as KGHSH and CDR2 as LQKENI. Losses at the gene ends were 3 bases for V and 9 bases for J; bases not matched to a gene: 5. CDR3 sequence: CASSPDRELQYF. The CDR3 DNA reads as TGTGCCAGCTCACCTGACAGGGAATTGCAGTACTTC.

This chain joins TRBV5-1 and TRBJ1-5; perhaps TRBD1 as D (6 bases). CDR3 length: 16 amino acids. Trimming stripped 0 bases from V and 0 bases from J, with 10 bases between. Germline CDR1 SGHRS, CDR2 YFSETQ. The CDR3 reads CASSLVGGASNQPQHF. CDR3 nucleotide sequence: TGCGCCAGCAGCTTGGTCGGGGGGGCTAGCAATCAGCCCCAGCATTTT. Full variable domain (outside the CDR3, taken from reference TRBV5-1 and TRBJ1-5): KAGVTQTPRYLIKTRGQQVTLSCSPISGHRSVSWYQQTPGQGLQFLFEYFSETQRNKGNFPGRFSGRQFSNSRSEMNVSTLELGDSALYLCASSLVGGASNQPQHFGDGTRLSIL.

The chain is built from TRBV5-4 and TRBJ2-7, with D possibly being TRBD2 (6 bases). CDR3 size: 13 residues. V lost 4 bases and J lost 4, with 12 bases in between. Looked up from germline, CDR1 is SGHNT and CDR2 is YYREEE (reference sequence). The CDR3 is CASSGGTAYEQYF. The CDR3 nucleotides are TGTGCCAGCAGCGGAGGGACCGCTTACGAGCAGTACTTC.

This CDR3 is CASRPDAGAGYGYTF. Written as DNA, the CDR3 is TGTGCCAGCAGGCCTGATGCGGGTGCCGGGTATGGCTACACCTTC. This chain links TRBV6-4 with TRBJ1-2, with no clear D. Looked up from germline, CDR1 is MRHNA and CDR2 is SNTAGT. V was shortened by 6 bases and J by 5 bases, with 19 bases between the two germline ends. The CDR3 spans 15 residues.

The chain links TRBV10-2 to TRBJ2-7, with a tentative D call TRBD1 (6 bases). The CDR3 is 15 residues long. The germline CDR1 and CDR2 sequences are WSHSY and SAAADI. V was cut by 3 bases and J by 0 bases, with 12 bases left in between. Here the CDR3 reads CASSEHRAGSYEQYF. The CDR3 nucleotides read TGCGCCAGCAGTGAACACAGGGCGGGCTCCTACGAGCAGTACTTC.

The count of this clone is one. This chain links TRBV7-3 with TRBJ2-7, with 8 bases aligning to TRBD1. Trimming cost V 7 bases and J 5 bases; bases outside gene matches: 13. The germline gives CDR1 SGHTA, CDR2 FQGTGA. This CDR3 is 15 amino acids long. CDR3 loop: CASNPARTGNHEQYF. CDR3 nucleotide sequence: TGTGCCAGCAACCCCGCCCGGACAGGGAACCACGAGCAGTACTTC.

The gene calls are TRBV27 and TRBJ1-1, with D possibly being TRBD1 (5 bases). This CDR3 has 13 residues. V dropped 2 bases and J dropped 5 bases, with 9 bases sitting between them. Germline CDR1 and CDR2: MNHEY and SMNVEV (reference sequence). CDR3 protein: CASSLEGWTEAFF. The CDR3 coding sequence is TGTGCCAGCAGTTTAGAGGGGTGGACTGAAGCTTTCTTT.

CDR3 coding DNA: TGTGCCAGCAGCTTAGGACGGAACACTGAAGCTTTCTTT. Its translation: CASSLGRNTEAFF. V usage is TRBV7-5 and J usage is TRBJ1-1. TRBV7-5 is annotated as a pseudogene. This CDR3 has 13 amino acids.

The V gene is TRBV7-9, the J gene TRBJ2-1; D is possibly TRBD2 (6 bases). V lost 1 base and J lost 0, with 7 bases in between. Germline CDR1 SEHNR, CDR2 FQNEAQ (reference sequence). This CDR3 has 15 residues. The CDR3 loop reads CASSLDGSSYNEQFF. The CDR3 DNA follows: TGTGCCAGCAGCTTAGACGGGAGCTCCTACAATGAGCAGTTCTTC.

This chain links TRBV7-9 with TRBJ2-7; D may be TRBD1 (6 bases). Germline CDR1 and CDR2: SEHNR and FQNEAQ (reference sequence). V shed 1 base and J shed 4 bases, with 20 bases lying between them. This CDR3 contains 17 residues. Here the CDR3 reads CASSLGKPGALPYEQYF. CDR3 coding DNA: TGTGCCAGCAGCTTAGGGAAGCCAGGGGCCCTTCCATACGAGCAGTACTTC.

As regards this clone: This sample includes further DNA sequences coding for the same CDR3. The chain couples TRBV19 to TRBJ2-7; possible D gene TRBD1, 5 bases. Germline V CDR1 and CDR2: LNHDA, SQIVND (reference sequence). Trimming shortened V by 4 bases and J by 2 bases, and 12 bases separated the two germline ends. The CDR3 extends over 14 amino acids. The CDR3 reads CASSNGQGPYEQYF. The CDR3, as DNA: TGTGCCAGTAGTAACGGGCAGGGCCCCTACGAGCAGTACTTC. Full variable domain (outside the CDR3, taken from reference TRBV19 and TRBJ2-7): DGGITQSPKYLFRKEGQNVTLSCEQNLNHDAMYWYRQDPGQGLRLIYYSQIVNDFQKGDIAEGYSVSREKKESFPLTVTSAQKNPTAFYLCASSNGQGPYEQYFGPGTRLTVT.

This sequence joins TRBV28 and TRBJ1-5; D is perhaps TRBD1 (5 bases). V gave up 2 bases and J gave up 7 bases, with 12 bases separating them. This CDR3 has 14 amino acids. Germline V gene sequence: CDR1 MDHEN, CDR2 SYDVKM. The CDR3 coding sequence is TGTGCCAGCAGTTTACGGGGGAGCGGGCAGCCCCAGCATTTT. Translated: CASSLRGSGQPQHF.

The V and J genes are TRBV5-6 and TRBJ1-1; D not certain. The V end was cut by 0 bases, the J end by 5 bases, with 11 bases between. The V gene's germline CDR1 is SGHDT and CDR2 YYEEEE. This CDR3 spans 14 amino acids. This chain's CDR3 is CASSLVPAGTEAFF. DNA for the CDR3: TGTGCCAGCAGCTTGGTTCCAGCGGGGACTGAAGCTTTCTTT. The full variable domain, rest sourced from reference TRBV5-6 and TRBJ1-1, is DAGVTQSPTHLIKTRGQQVTLRCSPKSGHDTVSWYQQALGQGPQFIFQYYEEEERQRGNFPDRFSGHQFPNYSSELNVNALLLGDSALYLCASSLVPAGTEAFFGQGTRLTVV.

V usage is TRBV19 and J usage is TRBJ2-5; 10 bases map to TRBD2. Looked up from germline, CDR1 is LNHDA and CDR2 is SQIVND (reference sequence). The CDR3 is 18 residues long. V was pared by 4 bases and J by 4 bases, with 15 bases of the junction left unmatched. DNA for the CDR3: TGTGCCAGTAGTACAAAGAACCTAGCGGGACTAGCGCGAGAGACCCAGTACTTC. It encodes CASSTKNLAGLARETQYF.

CDR3 in DNA: TGTGCCAGTAGCAGGACAGAGAACACTGAAGCTTTCTTT. Its protein is CASSRTENTEAFF. The gene calls are TRBV19 and TRBJ1-1, with a tentative D call TRBD1 (6 bases). CDR1 and CDR2 (germline): LNHDA, SQIVND (reference sequence). V was cut by 6 bases and J by 1 base, with 9 bases left in between. The CDR3 extends over 13 amino acids.

CDR3 protein: CASSAHRDLEQYF. In DNA form, the CDR3 reads TGTGCCAGTAGTGCGCACCGGGACCTCGAGCAGTACTTC. The chain combines TRBV19 with TRBJ2-5; D assignment may be TRBD1 or TRBD2 (5 bases each). The end of the DNA aligns better with TRBJ2-7, so the J call may be wrong. This CDR3 is built from 13 residues. The germline gives CDR1 LNHDA, CDR2 SQIVND (reference sequence).

The V call is TRBV5-1, the J call TRBJ1-2; D ambiguous. Germline V gives CDR1 SGHRS, CDR2 YFSETQ. Trimming took 5 bases from V and 4 from J, leaving 12 bases between them. The CDR3 contains 13 residues. The CDR3 nucleotides are TGCGCCAGCAGTCGGCGGGCTTCCTATGGCTACACCTTC. Residues: CASSRRASYGYTF.

The V and J genes are TRBV11-1 and TRBJ2-2; D is uncertain. Per the germline V gene, CDR1 is SGHAT and CDR2 is FQDESV (reference sequence). Trimming removed 3 bases from V and 1 base from J, with 9 bases in between. The CDR3 has 15 amino acids. CDR3: CASSLSLQNTGELFF. CDR3 DNA sequence: TGTGCCAGCAGCTTGTCCCTACAGAACACCGGGGAGCTGTTTTTT.

This rearrangement joins TRBV2 to TRBJ2-1; 9 bases fit TRBD2. The germline gives CDR1 SNHLY, CDR2 FYNNEI. The CDR3 has 16 residues. V trimming: 6 bases; J trimming: 10 bases; junction bases outside the gene matches: 16. The CDR3 loop reads CASSSETSGRIGEQFF. In nucleotides, the CDR3 is TGTGCCAGCAGCTCCGAGACTAGCGGACGCATCGGCGAGCAGTTCTTC.

The chain carries TRBV9 and TRBJ2-3, with TRBD2 matching over 10 bases. The V gene end was trimmed by 3 bases and the J gene end by 0 bases; junction bases not matched to a gene: 10. Germline CDR1 is SGDLS and CDR2 is YYNGEE. This CDR3 region has 18 residues. The CDR3 nucleotides are TGTGCCAGCAGCGACGGGGGCCGGACTAGCGGTAGCACAGATACGCAGTATTTT. Protein product: CASSDGGRTSGSTDTQYF.

The chain recombines TRBV29-1 with TRBJ2-3; 8 nucleotides line up with TRBD2. The J segment lost 4 bases and the V segment lost 6 bases, leaving 3 bases of the junction unmatched. Germline CDR1 is SQVTM and CDR2 is ANQGSEA. The CDR3 is 12 amino acids. CDR3 protein: CSVGLVADTQYF. The CDR3 coding sequence is TGCAGCGTGGGACTAGTGGCAGATACGCAGTATTTT.

Points on this clone: The sample holds other DNA sequences that translate to the same CDR3. V and J are TRBV5-1 and TRBJ2-7; D call uncertain. Germline V gives CDR1 SGHRS, CDR2 YFSETQ. Trimming left V 0 bases short and J 2 bases short, with 6 bases between. The CDR3 consists of 13 residues. DNA for the CDR3: TGCGCCAGCAGCTTGGCAGGAACCTACGAGCAGTACTTC. Translation: CASSLAGTYEQYF.

The chain carries TRBV19 and TRBJ1-5; D remains unclear. V was trimmed by 5 bases and J by 5 bases, leaving 10 bases between them. Germline-derived CDR1 and CDR2 are LNHDA and SQIVND (reference sequence). There are 13 residues in the CDR3. DNA for the CDR3: TGTGCCAGTAGTCAGGCAGCATATCAGCCCCAGCATTTT. Translated: CASSQAAYQPQHF.

The rearrangement uses TRBV28 and TRBJ1-3; D unclear. The CDR3 covers 14 residues. Germline CDR1 MDHEN, CDR2 SYDVKM. The V gene lost 10 bases and the J gene lost 0 bases, with 13 bases spanning the gap. The DNA for the CDR3 is TGTGCCACTTCGACACTCCTCTCTGGAAACACCATATATTTT. Its translation is CATSTLLSGNTIYF.

The chain has TRBV7-2 and TRBJ2-5; D remains ambiguous. The germline V gene encodes CDR1 SGHTA and CDR2 FQGNSA. The CDR3 sequence is 14 residues long. Trimming cost V 7 bases and J 5 bases, with 17 bases left between them. Here the CDR3 DNA reads TGTGCCAGCACCACGGACGGTAGGAAGGAGACCCAGTACTTC. Protein sequence: CASTTDGRKETQYF.